This TCR beta chain stems from a study of blood T cell repertoires in COVID-19. The table came from immunoSEQ multiplex PCR; TCRdb's copy has only in-frame clones and leaves some out. The table has 150,000 or so clones, 87% seen once; the top ten hold roughly 4%. Trimming stripped 0 bases from V and 0 bases from J, with 12 bases between. Germline CDR1 SGHRS, CDR2 YFSETQ. This CDR3 region has 17 residues. This TCR came from a woman aged 40 to 50 who had been exposed to COVID-19. The sequenced sample consisted of PBMCs or T cells enriched from blood (not recorded which). The chain joins TRBV5-1 to TRBJ2-2, with a weak D call TRBD2 (5 bases). CDR3 sequence: CASSLAGGGANTGELFF. The CDR3 DNA reads TGCGCCAGCAGCTTGGCCGGAGGCGGAGCGAACACCGGGGAGCTGTTTTTT.